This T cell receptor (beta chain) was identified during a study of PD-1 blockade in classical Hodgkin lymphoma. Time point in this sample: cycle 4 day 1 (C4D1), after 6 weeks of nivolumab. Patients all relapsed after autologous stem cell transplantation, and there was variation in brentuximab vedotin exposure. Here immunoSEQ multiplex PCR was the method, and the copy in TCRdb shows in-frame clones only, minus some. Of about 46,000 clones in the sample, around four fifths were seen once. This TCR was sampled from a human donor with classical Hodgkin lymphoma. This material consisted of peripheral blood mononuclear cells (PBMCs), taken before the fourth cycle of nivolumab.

In nucleotides, the CDR3 is TGTGCCAGTACCCCGGGCGGGAGTAGGGTTGAGCAGTTCTTC. Translated: CASTPGGSRVEQFF. The chain carries TRBV19 and TRBJ2-1; TRBD2 matches 7 bases. Germline loops: CDR1 LNHDA, CDR2 SQIVND (reference sequence). V trimming: 7 bases; J trimming: 9 bases; junction bases outside the gene matches: 12. The CDR3 runs to 14 residues.